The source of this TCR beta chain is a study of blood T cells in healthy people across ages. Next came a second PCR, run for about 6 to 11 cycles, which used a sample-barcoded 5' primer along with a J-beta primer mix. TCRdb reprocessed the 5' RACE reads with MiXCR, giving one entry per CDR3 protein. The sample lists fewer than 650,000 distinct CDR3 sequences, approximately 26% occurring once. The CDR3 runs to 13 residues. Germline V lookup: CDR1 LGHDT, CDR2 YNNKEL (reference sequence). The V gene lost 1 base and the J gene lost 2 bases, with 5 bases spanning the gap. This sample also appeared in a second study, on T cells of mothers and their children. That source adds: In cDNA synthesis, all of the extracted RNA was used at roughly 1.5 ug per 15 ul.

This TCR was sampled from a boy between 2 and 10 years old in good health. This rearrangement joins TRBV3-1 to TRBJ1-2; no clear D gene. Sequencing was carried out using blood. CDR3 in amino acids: CASSQASNYGYTF. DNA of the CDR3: TGTGCCAGCAGCCAAGCTTCAAACTATGGCTACACCTTC.